A selection of T cell receptor beta chains follows, all from one sample in a study of cytomegalovirus exposure and HLA in healthy donors. Here immunoSEQ multiplex PCR was the method, and the copy in TCRdb shows in-frame clones only, minus some. The data show 100,000 to 150,000 clones, about 74% seen once. The specimen sequenced was PBMCs. Receptors were obtained from a woman between 45 and 65 years old in good health and CMV-seropositive. The CDR3 runs from the conserved cysteine through the conserved F or W. A D gene is named only where the DNA matches it firmly. Clone size is given for some rows only: seen once, a few or many times, or a class if the clone is expanded.

.,TRBV10-2,TRBJ2-3,.,TGCGCCAGCAGTGAGATTAGCACGCAGTATTTT,CASSEISTQYF
.,TRBV6-1,TRBJ1-1,.,TGTGCCACCAGATACCTACAGGGTAACACTGAAGCTTTCTTT,CATRYLQGNTEAFF
TRBD2,TRBV11-2,TRBJ2-7,few,TGTGCCAGCAGACCTCCTAGCGGTCACTACGAGCAGTACTTC,CASRPPSGHYEQYF
.,TRBV19,TRBJ2-7,.,TGTGCCAGCCAGGGCTCCTACGAGCAGTACTTC,CASQGSYEQYF
TRBD1,TRBV11-2,TRBJ1-1,.,TGTGCCAGCCGCATTAATGACAGGGGAGGTACTGAAGCTTTCTTT,CASRINDRGGTEAFF
TRBD1,TRBV7-6,TRBJ1-6,.,TGTGCCAGCAGCTTGGGACAGGGCAGTATTGGGTCACCCCTCCACTTT,CASSLGQGSIGSPLHF
TRBD1,TRBV5-4,TRBJ2-3,.,TGTGCCAGCAGCTCTACAGGGGCCAGCACAGATACGCAGTATTTT,CASSSTGASTDTQYF
TRBD2,TRBV19,TRBJ2-2,.,TGTGCCAGCACTAGCGGGGGGAACACCGGGGAGCTGTTTTTT,CASTSGGNTGELFF
.,TRBV6-6,TRBJ1-3,.,TGTGCCAGCAGTTATGAGCCCGCCACCATATATTTT,CASSYEPATIYF
TRBD1,TRBV7-9,TRBJ1-3,once,TGTGCCAGCATCGCTTTTCCGGGACAGGGGGAGAAGAACACCATATATTTT,CASIAFPGQGEKNTIYF
.,TRBV5-5,TRBJ1-5,.,TGTGCCAGCAGCTTAGAGTTTAATCAGCCCCAGCATTTT,CASSLEFNQPQHF
TRBD1,TRBV5-6,TRBJ1-4,.,TGTGCCAGCAGCCTGGGGACAGGTTATGAAAAACTGTTTTTT,CASSLGTGYEKLFF
TRBD1,TRBV5-5,TRBJ1-2,.,TGTGCCAGCAGCTCCTCCGGACAGGGGGCTATATTCGGTGGCTACACCTTC,CASSSSGQGAIFGGYTF
.,TRBV19,TRBJ1-1,.,TGTGCCACAAGACAGGTAGGGGAAACTGAAGCTTTCTTT,CATRQVGETEAFF
TRBD2,TRBV5-6,TRBJ2-7,.,TGTGCCAGCAGCTCGTCTCTAGCGGGGGCCTTTTACGAGCAGTACTTC,CASSSSLAGAFYEQYF
TRBD1,TRBV19,TRBJ2-7,.,TGTGCCAGTAGTGCTGGGACAGGGAATTTCCACGAGCAGTACTTC,CASSAGTGNFHEQYF
TRBD1,TRBV6-6,TRBJ1-1,.,TGTGCCATCAGTGAGGGGGGACAGTACACTGAAGCTTTCTTT,CAISEGGQYTEAFF
TRBD1,TRBV2,TRBJ1-6,.,TGTGCCAGCAGTACGACAGGGCCGTGGGCACCCCTCCACTTT,CASSTTGPWAPLHF
.,TRBV10-3,TRBJ2-2,few,TGTGCCATCAGCGAGCAGGGGAACGGGGAGCTGTTTTTT,CAISEQGNGELFF
.,TRBV19,TRBJ1-1,.,TGTGCCAGTAGCGCAGGGTGGACTGAAGCTTTCTTT,CASSAGWTEAFF
TRBD1,TRBV5-5,TRBJ1-3,few,TGTGCCAGCAGCTACGGGACAGGGGACGGAAACACCATATATTTT,CASSYGTGDGNTIYF
TRBD2,TRBV7-2,TRBJ2-7,.,TGTGCCAGCAGCTCCTTAGCGGGGGAAGCCTACGAGCAGTACTTC,CASSSLAGEAYEQYF
TRBD1,TRBV11-2,TRBJ2-7,few,TGTGCCAGCAGTCGGGACAGGGTCCACGAGCAGTACTTC,CASSRDRVHEQYF
TRBD2,TRBV4-2,TRBJ2-1,.,TGTGCCAGCAGCCAGGACCTGACTAGCGCAGAGGGGTACAATGAGCAGTTCTTC,CASSQDLTSAEGYNEQFF
.,TRBV4-2,TRBJ1-1,once,TGTGCCAGCAGCCAAGAGACAGGAGACACTGAAGCTTTCTTT,CASSQETGDTEAFF
.,TRBV6-5,TRBJ1-2,few,TGTGCCAGCAGTAACGGAGCCACTTACGGCTACACCTTC,CASSNGATYGYTF
.,TRBV6-5,TRBJ2-2,.,TGTGCCAGCAGTTACAGGGGATTGGTAGCCGGGGAGCTGTTTTTT,CASSYRGLVAGELFF
TRBD2,TRBV6-6,TRBJ2-3,.,TGTGCCAGCAATTGGGCTAGCGGGGGGACAGATACGCAGTATTTT,CASNWASGGTDTQYF
TRBD1,TRBV5-5,TRBJ2-1,.,TGTGCCAGCAGCTTTTTGGGACAGGGTGGATCTGAGCAGTTCTTC,CASSFLGQGGSEQFF
.,TRBV18,TRBJ1-1,.,TGTGCCAGCTCGCCGGGGGGAGTTCCAGCTTTCTTT,CASSPGGVPAFF
.,TRBV11-3,TRBJ2-5,few,TGTGCCAGCAGCTTATTTACTACCTTAGGTGGCGAAGAGACCCAGTACTTC,CASSLFTTLGGEETQYF
.,TRBV7-2,TRBJ1-1,.,TGTGCCAGCAGTTGGCGTCAGGTCTCTGGGAACACTGAAGCTTTCTTT,CASSWRQVSGNTEAFF
.,TRBV19,TRBJ1-1,few,TGTGCCAGTAGTGAACAGTTGAACACTGAAGCTTTCTTT,CASSEQLNTEAFF
.,TRBV7-8,TRBJ1-1,.,TGTGCCAGCAGGAGAACCCAGACCGGACAGACGAACACTGAAGCTTTCTTT,CASRRTQTGQTNTEAFF
TRBD1,TRBV10-3,TRBJ2-7,.,TGTGCCATCAGTGGCGGGACAGGCTTCGACGAGCAGTACTTC,CAISGGTGFDEQYF
.,TRBV6-5,TRBJ1-4,.,TGTGCCAGCAGTTATGGGACACCTACAACTAATGAAAAACTGTTTTTT,CASSYGTPTTNEKLFF
TRBD1,TRBV5-4,TRBJ2-7,.,TGTGCCAGCAGCGCCGCCGGGACAGGGGGCGACGAGCAGTACTTC,CASSAAGTGGDEQYF
TRBD1,TRBV5-6,TRBJ1-5,.,TGTGCCAGCAGCTTGCAAGGACAGGGGGCTGTTAGCAATCAGCCCCAGCATTTT,CASSLQGQGAVSNQPQHF
TRBD2,TRBV19,TRBJ2-7,.,TGTGCCAGTACTAGCGGCCCTGCCTCCTACGAGCAGTACTTC,CASTSGPASYEQYF